A selection of T cell receptor beta chains follows, all from one sample in a study of T cells in Graves' hyperthyroidism and ophthalmopathy. TCRdb itself ran the multiplex PCR reads through MiXCR, one entry per CDR3 protein. The sample shows a few hundred thousand distinct CDR3 sequences, approximately 15% of them seen only once. Sequencing used blood. The receptors were sampled from a woman under 30 with Graves' hyperthyroidism. Each CDR3 is given with its conserved first and last residue. The D gene is left open where the match is weak. Size is omitted from some rows. Given values are once, few, many or a class for expanded clones.

V gene	J gene	clone size	D gene	CDR3 DNA	CDR3 protein
TRBV14	TRBJ1-3	-	TRBD1	TGTGCCAGCAGCCAGAGCGCGCGGACAGGGGTTGGAAACACCATATATTTT	CASSQSARTGVGNTIYF
TRBV3-1	TRBJ2-3	many	TRBD2	TGTGCCAGCAGCCAAGGAGGACTAGCGGGAAGGACAGATACGCAGTATTTT	CASSQGGLAGRTDTQYF
TRBV2	TRBJ2-7	many	-	TGTGCCAGCATGGCCAGGGGTTACGAGCAGTACTTC	CASMARGYEQYF
TRBV24-1	TRBJ2-7	many	-	TGTGCCACCAGTGATCGCATCTCCTACGAGCAGTACTTC	CATSDRISYEQYF
TRBV2	TRBJ1-5	many	TRBD1	TGTGCCAGCAGCGGGACAGGGTCGAAACAGCCCCAGCATTTT	CASSGTGSKQPQHF
TRBV28	TRBJ2-1	-	-	TGTGCCAGCAGTGAACTTGGTCACTTGGACTACAATGAGCAGTTCTTC	CASSELGHLDYNEQFF
TRBV19	TRBJ1-1	-	-	TGTGCCAGTAGTGACCTTTTATCAGCTTTCTTT	CASSDLLSAFF
TRBV7-3	TRBJ2-2	few	TRBD2	TGTGCCAGCAGCATCTCAGCGGGAGTCTACACCGGGGAGCTGTTTTTT	CASSISAGVYTGELFF
TRBV30	TRBJ1-1	many	TRBD1	TGTGCCTGGAGTGAACAGGGGGCCGGGGCTGAAGCTTTCTTT	CAWSEQGAGAEAFF
TRBV29-1	TRBJ2-4	-	-	TGCAGCGCCAAACAAGCCCGAAGTGCGAAAAACATTCAGTACTTC	CSAKQARSAKNIQYF
TRBV10-3	TRBJ1-1	many	TRBD1	TGTGCCATCAGTGAGGATTACAGGGGAGTAGCTTTCTTT	CAISEDYRGVAFF
TRBV24-1	TRBJ2-1	many	TRBD2	TGTGCCACCAGTGACACTAGCGGGAGCCACAATGAGCAGTTCTTC	CATSDTSGSHNEQFF
TRBV5-5	TRBJ1-2	many	-	TGTGCCAGCAGCTTGGTTGGGACCCTGAACTATGGCTACACCTTC	CASSLVGTLNYGYTF
TRBV12-3/TRBV12-4	TRBJ1-2	-	TRBD1	TGTGCCAGCAGGGAAGGGACAGGGACAGGCTACACCTTC	CASREGTGTGYTF
TRBV7-7	TRBJ2-1	many	-	TGTGCTAGCAGCTTAGGGGTGGCTAACTCCTACAATGAGCAGTTCTTC	CASSLGVANSYNEQFF
TRBV30	TRBJ1-3	many	-	TGTGCCTGGAGTATCGCTCACTCTGGAAACACCATATATTTT	CAWSIAHSGNTIYF
TRBV6-5	TRBJ1-1	many	-	TGTGCCAGCAGTTCTCGCCAGGGATGGAACACTGAAGCTTTCTTT	CASSSRQGWNTEAFF
TRBV5-5	TRBJ1-5	many	-	TGTGCCAGCAGCTTCCAGGGTGATCAGCCCCAGCATTTT	CASSFQGDQPQHF
TRBV13	TRBJ2-3	few	TRBD1	TGTGCCAACAGGAAACAGGGGAGCACAGATACGCAGTATTTT	CANRKQGSTDTQYF
TRBV12-3/TRBV12-4	TRBJ1-5	many	-	TGTGCCAGCAGTTTGTCCAACAGCAATCAGCCCCAGCATTTT	CASSLSNSNQPQHF
TRBV6-4	TRBJ2-1	few	TRBD2	TGTGCCAGCAGTGATGGGACTAGCGGGAACGATGAGCAGTTCTTC	CASSDGTSGNDEQFF
TRBV20-1	TRBJ2-3	many	TRBD1	TGCAGTGCTTCGTACAGGGGGCTGGTAACAGATACGCAGTATTTT	CSASYRGLVTDTQYF
TRBV9	TRBJ1-1	-	-	TGTGCCAGCAGCGCTGGAGACAGGTTGAACACTGAAGCTTTCTTT	CASSAGDRLNTEAFF
TRBV7-3	TRBJ1-1	many	-	TGTGCCAGCAGCTTACCGGGGTCGGAAGCTTTCTTT	CASSLPGSEAFF
TRBV19	TRBJ2-1	few	-	TGTGCCAGTAACACTAGGGAAGGAGTGGGGCGGGGTAATGAGCAGTTCTTC	CASNTREGVGRGNEQFF
TRBV5-1	TRBJ2-3	many	TRBD1	TGCGCCAGCAGAGACAGGGGACGTTCAGATACGCAGTATTTT	CASRDRGRSDTQYF
TRBV4-1	TRBJ2-3	few	-	TGCGCAACATTGGGGGTAGGATCCTCAGATACGCAGTATTTT	CATLGVGSSDTQYF
TRBV24-1	TRBJ2-1	many	TRBD2	TGTGCCACCAGCCTCGGGACTATCAATGAGCAGTTCTTC	CATSLGTINEQFF
TRBV6-1	TRBJ2-1	-	-	TGTGCCAGCAGTGAACCGGGCCGGGGGAATGAGCAGTTCTTC	CASSEPGRGNEQFF
TRBV27	TRBJ2-3	many	-	TGTGCCAGCAGTTTCGGCTATACCACAGATACGCAGTATTTT	CASSFGYTTDTQYF
TRBV2	TRBJ1-3	-	TRBD1	TGTGCCAGCAGTCCACAGGGGGGACGGAGCTCTGGAAACACCATATATTTT	CASSPQGGRSSGNTIYF
TRBV27	TRBJ1-2	-	-	TGTGCCAGCAGTTTAACCGGGACAAATAACTATGGCTACACCTTC	CASSLTGTNNYGYTF
TRBV11-2	TRBJ1-1	many	TRBD1	TGTGCCAGCAGCTCAGTAGGGACAGCGTTGAACACTGAAGCTTTCTTT	CASSSVGTALNTEAFF
TRBV27	TRBJ2-1	many	-	TGTGCCAGCAGCTACGACAGGAACTCCTACAATGAGCAGTTCTTC	CASSYDRNSYNEQFF
TRBV19	TRBJ2-4	-	-	TGTGCCAGTAGTATTCGAGGGAATCAAAACATTCAGTACTTC	CASSIRGNQNIQYF
TRBV9	TRBJ1-1	-	-	TGTGCCAGCAGCGTAGAGGCGATTCCCTACACTGAAGCTTTCTTT	CASSVEAIPYTEAFF
TRBV10-2	TRBJ1-2	-	-	TGCGCCAGCGGGCGGAATAACTATGGCTACACCTTC	CASGRNNYGYTF